This T cell receptor (beta chain) came from a study of cytomegalovirus exposure and HLA in healthy donors. Study-level findings and limits: Later genetic work tied a missense DCLRE1C variant to beta-chain V and J trimming. Most sequenced TCRs were rare (though some public TCRs occurred in many donors). Excluded: some indistinguishable V segments such as TRBV6-2 and TRBV6-3.

As regards this clone: Its antigen is unidentified.

The PCR ran on 60 Vbeta and 13 Jbeta primers. The data were produced by immunoSEQ multiplex PCR, yet TCRdb's version contains in-frame clones alone and is incomplete. In the table there are a few hundred thousand clones, around four fifths of which are singletons. Trimming removed 3 bases from V and 8 bases from J, with 8 bases in between. This CDR3 has 13 amino acids. Germline values: CDR1 SEHNR, CDR2 FQNEAQ (reference sequence). Sequencing input: PBMCs. The receptor was isolated from a woman aged 55 to 70 in good health and CMV-seropositive. This chain connects TRBV7-9 to TRBJ1-6; perhaps TRBD1 as D (5 bases). The CDR3 DNA reads TGTGCCAGCAGCTTCGACAGTTATTCACCCCTCCACTTT. Amino acid sequence: CASSFDSYSPLHF.